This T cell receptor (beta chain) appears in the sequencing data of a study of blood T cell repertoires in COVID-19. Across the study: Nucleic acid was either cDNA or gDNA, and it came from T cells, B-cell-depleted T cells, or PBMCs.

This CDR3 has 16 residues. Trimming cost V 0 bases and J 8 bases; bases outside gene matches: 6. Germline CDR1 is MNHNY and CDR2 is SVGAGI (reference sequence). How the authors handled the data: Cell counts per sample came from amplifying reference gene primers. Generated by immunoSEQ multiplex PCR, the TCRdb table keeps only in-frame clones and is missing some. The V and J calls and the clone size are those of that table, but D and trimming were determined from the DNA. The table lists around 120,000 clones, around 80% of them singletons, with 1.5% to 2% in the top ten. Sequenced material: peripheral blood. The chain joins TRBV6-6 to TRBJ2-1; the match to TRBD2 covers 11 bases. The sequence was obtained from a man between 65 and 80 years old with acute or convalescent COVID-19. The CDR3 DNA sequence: TGTGCCAGCAGTTACTCTCTAGCGGGGGGTACCGATGAGCAGTTCTTC. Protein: CASSYSLAGGTDEQFF.